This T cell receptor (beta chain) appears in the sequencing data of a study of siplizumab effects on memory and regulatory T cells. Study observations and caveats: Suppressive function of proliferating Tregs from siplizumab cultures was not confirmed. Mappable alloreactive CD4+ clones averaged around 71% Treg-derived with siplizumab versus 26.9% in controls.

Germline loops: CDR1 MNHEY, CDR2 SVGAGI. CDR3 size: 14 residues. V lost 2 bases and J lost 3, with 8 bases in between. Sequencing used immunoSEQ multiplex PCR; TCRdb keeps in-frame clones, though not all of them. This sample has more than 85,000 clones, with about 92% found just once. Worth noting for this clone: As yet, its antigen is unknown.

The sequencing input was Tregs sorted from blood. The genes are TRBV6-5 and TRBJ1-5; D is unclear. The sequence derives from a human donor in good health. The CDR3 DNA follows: TGTGCCAGCAGTTACCGGCAGGACAATCAGCCCCAGCATTTT. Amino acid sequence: CASSYRQDNQPQHF.